This TCR beta chain is drawn from a study of T cell clusters in autoimmune cytopenias (dated by TCRdb to between 2018 and 2021). Regarding the complete study: The median TRB sequencing depth was 50,000 to 60,000 reads per sample, and the median number of distinct TRB clonotypes was a few thousand per sample. Alongside healthy, CLL and autoimmune hepatitis controls, autoimmune cytopenia patients had their peripheral blood TRB and IGH repertoires sequenced at active disease and again during treatment follow-up. The goal of the study was to find out whether patients with autoimmune cytopenia have a disease-specific immune repertoire signature that could be used as a blood-based biomarker. On the study overall, not on this receptor specifically: The TRB repertoire shifts, including less even repertoires in secondary cytopenia and CLL, mostly reflected lymphoma bias and not autoimmunity. GLIPH results suggested that primary autoimmune cytopenia patients were missing physiological T cell clusters, with about 53 clusters found only in healthy donors compared with 15 to 20 found only in patients. The T cell clusters were only ever defined in silico, so experimental validation of their functional role was still needed. Healthy donors had almost three times as many exclusive TRB clusters as active autoimmune hepatitis patients, a finding consistent with an autoimmunity-wide signature. In the comparison of secondary cytopenia with CLL, the cluster-lack signature was not observed, apparently because the dominant lymphoma-associated repertoire masked the signature.

This clonotype counts as medium-sized (0.01 to 0.1%) based on its frequency; no count is recorded. No cognate antigen has been identified for it. Each sample's TRB amplification started from 250 ng of peripheral blood genomic DNA, which corresponds to 35,000 to 40,000 genome equivalents. Multiplex PCR with a touch-down protocol amplified TRB rearrangements, with the TRB-A and TRB-B primer pools combined in a single tube. Illumina adapters and sample indices were added to the amplicons through two consecutive PCR reactions performed with Phusion HS II polymerase. The amplicons were gel-purified using the NucleoSpin Gel and PCR Clean-up kit, after which quantification was performed by Qubit and quality was checked on an Agilent 2100 Bioanalyzer. Sequencing of the libraries was done on an Illumina MiSeq with paired-end, single-indexed, 600-cycle runs. In the source study's methods: Alignment and assembly of TRB reads were performed with MiXCR version 2.1.12 and the default MiXCR reference library. A clone was defined by each unique CDR3 nucleotide sequence, and the analysis included only productive sequences supported by at least two reads. Repertoire diversity was assessed by alpha-parameterized diversity profiles (alpha 0 to 5), including Shannon (alpha 1) and Simpson (alpha 2) indices, computed with an R script. Combinatorial TRB VJ usage was calculated with the tcR package and was compared between cohorts by principal component analysis performed with ade4. TCRbeta CDR3s were clustered with GLIPH on cohort pairs matched by age and read depth, and cluster frequencies were compared by Wilcoxon test. Based on TCRdb reprocessing of the reads, there is one entry per CDR3 protein sequence, and DNA is missing. The V and J calls and clone size come from TCRdb's table, not from the authors' own analysis. This sample's clone table shows about 4,800 distinct CDR3 sequences. Of the sample, 8.5% is held by the ten largest clones.

As encoded in the germline V gene, CDR1 is MNHEY while CDR2 is SVGEGT. The CDR3 goes from the cysteine to the phenylalanine over 12 residues. Nucleotide data are not available. The sequence derives from a human donor with an autoimmune cytopenia or autoimmune hepatitis (not recorded which). Here the chain combines TRBV6-2 or TRBV6-3 and TRBJ2-1; no DNA is available, so the TRBD1 call from TCRdb remains unchecked. The sequencing input was peripheral blood. This receptor has the CDR3 CASKTGEGGQFF.